This is a list of T cell receptor beta chains from one sample in a study of Ad26.COV2.S vaccination and SARS-CoV-2 variants. Some clones are missing from TCRdb's copy, which holds only in-frame ones; the method was immunoSEQ multiplex PCR. The data show roughly 300,000 clones, with roughly 90% seen just once and about 10% held by the top ten. The sequencing used peripheral blood, collected in a trial of Ad26.COV2.S vaccine versus placebo. Receptors originate from a person between 18 and 60 years old who received the Ad26.COV2.S COVID-19 vaccine or a placebo. The CDR3 runs from the conserved cysteine through the conserved F or W. The D gene is left open where the match is weak. Clone sizes are given selectively: once, few, many, or a class where the clone is expanded.

TRBD2,TRBV7-9,once,TRBJ2-1,CASSFPGLAYNEQFF,TGTGCCAGCAGCTTCCCGGGACTAGCGTACAATGAGCAGTTCTTC
TRBD2,TRBV7-6,NA,TRBJ2-3,CASSPTSGGSDTQYF,TGTGCCAGCAGCCCGACTAGCGGGGGATCAGATACGCAGTATTTT
NA,TRBV6-5,NA,TRBJ2-3,CASRPPRLGDTQYF,TGTGCCAGCAGACCCCCTAGGTTAGGAGATACGCAGTATTTT
NA,TRBV2,NA,TRBJ2-7,CASSGPPPGNEQYF,TGTGCCAGCAGTGGCCCCCCGCCCGGGAACGAGCAGTACTTC
TRBD2,TRBV9,NA,TRBJ2-3,CASSVGTSGITDTQYF,TGTGCCAGCAGCGTAGGGACTAGCGGGATCACAGATACGCAGTATTTT
TRBD1,TRBV10-3,NA,TRBJ2-7,CAISESTGTGGIRPYEQYF,TGTGCCATCAGTGAGTCGACCGGGACAGGGGGCATCCGACCCTACGAGCAGTACTTC
NA,TRBV10-3,NA,TRBJ2-7,CAISPDGTYEQYF,TGTGCCATCAGCCCAGACGGAACCTACGAGCAGTACTTC
NA,TRBV10-3,many,TRBJ2-2,CAITPDGNTGELFF,TGTGCCATCACCCCAGACGGGAACACCGGGGAGCTGTTTTTT
TRBD1,TRBV15,NA,TRBJ2-7,CATSRGSGTGFYREQYF,TGTGCCACCAGCAGGGGCTCCGGGACAGGGTTTTATCGCGAGCAGTACTTC
TRBD1,TRBV5-4,NA,TRBJ2-7,CASSTTGTGLYEQYF,TGTGCCAGCAGCACGACCGGGACAGGTCTCTACGAGCAGTACTTC